Presented here are 5 T cell receptor beta chains from one specimen sequenced in a study of patients and donors after allogeneic stem cell transplantation (dated by TCRdb to the early 2020s). The method was RT-PCR. TCRdb records NextSeq 550 as the sequencer. TCRdb applied fastp at Q25 and MiXCR to the public reads, then kept only in-frame beta chains. Identical CDR3 protein sequences are pooled into one entry, listed with their most common genes and DNA. The sample table shows about 150,000 distinct CDR3 sequences, and approximately 24% are seen once. The ten most abundant clones make up roughly a quarter of the sample. The sample comprised blood, either unsorted or a sorted T cell fraction (not recorded which). Receptors originate from a human donor who was either an allogeneic HSCT recipient or a stem cell or donor lymphocyte infusion donor (not recorded which). It is not recorded whose cells these are; they may come from a transplant donor.

The V call is TRBV12-3 or TRBV12-4, the J call TRBJ1-1; no clear D. The CDR3 totals 14 residues. Between the trimmed V and J ends, which lost 2 bases and 0 bases, there was a span of 7 bases. The chain's CDR3 is CASSLSRVNTEAFF. The CDR3 region has the DNA TGTGCCAGCAGTTTATCACGGGTGAACACTGAAGCTTTCTTT.

This clonotype was seen a handful of times. The rearrangement uses TRBV20-1 and TRBJ1-1, with TRBD1 matching 8 bases. The CDR3 is 14 amino acids. Germline loops: CDR1 DFQATT, CDR2 SNEGSKA (reference sequence). Losses at the gene ends were 0 bases for V and 1 base for J; bases not matched to a gene: 1. The DNA for the CDR3 is TGCAGTGCTAGAGAGGGGACAGGGAACACTGAAGCTTTCTTT. Translating it yields CSAREGTGNTEAFF.

The chain couples TRBV7-6 to TRBJ2-7; D gene unclear. Germline assignment: CDR1 SGHVS and CDR2 FNYEAQ. Trimming left V 6 bases short and J 2 bases short, with 11 bases between. The CDR3 extends over 13 amino acids. In DNA, the CDR3 is TGTGCCAGCAGTTACGGACGGGCCTACGAGCAGTACTTC. This encodes CASSYGRAYEQYF.

This clonotype was seen only a few times. The chain links TRBV6-5 to TRBJ1-2; a possible D gene is TRBD1 (5 bases). Germline loops: CDR1 MNHEY, CDR2 SVGAGI. CDR3 length: 14 amino acids. V lost 2 bases and J 8 bases, leaving 15 bases between the germline ends. Here the CDR3 DNA reads TGTGCCAGCAGTTACCTGGGAGGGGTAGTCGGCTACACCTTC. Amino acid sequence: CASSYLGGVVGYTF.

The chain couples TRBV27 to TRBJ2-3; the D is unclear. V lost 3 bases to trimming and J lost 1 base, with 14 bases between them. There are 16 residues in the CDR3. Germline lookup yields CDR1 MNHEY and CDR2 SMNVEV (reference sequence). The CDR3 here is CASSLNTLKGTDTQYF. The CDR3 DNA reads as TGTGCCAGCAGTTTGAATACCTTAAAAGGCACAGATACGCAGTATTTT.